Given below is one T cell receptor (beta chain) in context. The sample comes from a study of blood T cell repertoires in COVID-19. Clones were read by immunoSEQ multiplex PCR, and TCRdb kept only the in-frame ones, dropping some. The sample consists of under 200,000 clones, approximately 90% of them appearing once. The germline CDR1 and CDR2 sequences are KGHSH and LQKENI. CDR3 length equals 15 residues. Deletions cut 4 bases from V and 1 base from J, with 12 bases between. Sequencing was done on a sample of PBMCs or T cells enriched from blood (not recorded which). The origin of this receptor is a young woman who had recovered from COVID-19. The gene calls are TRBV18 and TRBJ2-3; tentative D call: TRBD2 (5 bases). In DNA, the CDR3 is TGTGCCAGCTCACTGGGTCCCGGGGGCACAGATACGCAGTATTTT. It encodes CASSLGPGGTDTQYF.